Below are 30 T cell receptor beta chains sequenced from a single sample in a study of cytomegalovirus exposure and HLA in healthy donors. PCR used 60 Vbeta primers and 13 Jbeta primers. TCRdb's table, derived via immunoSEQ multiplex PCR, lists solely in-frame clones and lacks some. The table has approximately 150,000 clones, 75% to 85% seen once. Sequenced material: PBMCs. Every receptor here comes from a man younger than 45 in good health and CMV-seropositive.

The V call is TRBV15, the J call TRBJ2-2; perhaps TRBD1 as D (5 bases). Trimming took 0 bases from V and 7 from J, leaving 15 bases between them. Looked up from germline, CDR1 is LNHNV and CDR2 is YYDKDF (reference sequence). The CDR3 runs 16 residues. The CDR3 reads CATSRDRGGSGGELFF. The DNA for the CDR3 is TGTGCCACCAGCAGAGATAGGGGCGGCTCAGGCGGGGAGCTGTTTTTT.

This rearrangement joins TRBV6-5 to TRBJ1-1, with 7 bases matching TRBD1. Trimming took 5 bases from V and 0 from J; bases not matched to a gene: 6. CDR3 length: 15 amino acids. Per germline, CDR1 MNHEY and CDR2 SVGAGI. The CDR3 spells CASSGGTVMNTEAFF. CDR3 coding DNA: TGTGCCAGCAGTGGCGGGACAGTCATGAACACTGAAGCTTTCTTT.

The chain combines TRBV19 with TRBJ1-6; 7 bases line up with TRBD1. The trim removed 3 bases at V and 9 bases at J, leaving 8 bases unmatched. Germline values: CDR1 LNHDA, CDR2 SQIVND (reference sequence). The length of the CDR3 is 15 residues. As DNA, the CDR3 is TGTGCCAGTAGTATCCCGGGACAGAGTTTTTCACCCCTCCACTTT. This translates into CASSIPGQSFSPLHF.

The chain has TRBV19 and TRBJ1-2, with D maybe TRBD1 (6 bases). Per the germline V gene, CDR1 is LNHDA and CDR2 is SQIVND (reference sequence). V was cut by 4 bases and J by 4 bases, with 22 bases left in between. There are 17 residues in the CDR3. The CDR3 reads CASSRGTRVDRPYGYTF. The CDR3 bases are TGTGCCAGTAGTAGAGGGACAAGGGTCGATCGACCCTATGGCTACACCTTC.

This sequence joins TRBV10-3 and TRBJ2-5, with TRBD2 identical over 11 bases. The CDR3 is 14 amino acids. J gave up 3 bases and V 4 bases, and 1 base lay outside the gene matches. In germline, CDR1 is ENHRY, CDR2 SYGVKD. The CDR3 DNA reads TGTGCCATCAGTGTTAGCGGGGGGGAAGAGACCCAGTACTTC. It codes for CAISVSGGEETQYF.

The rearrangement uses TRBV30 and TRBJ1-3, with D possibly TRBD1 on 5 matching bases. CDR3 length: 15 amino acids. The V end lost 0 bases, the J end lost 4 bases, and 13 bases lay between the germline ends. CDR1 is GTSNPN and CDR2 is SVGIG in the germline V gene (reference sequence). This chain's CDR3 is CAWSVLQGGGNTIYF. The CDR3 DNA follows: TGTGCCTGGAGTGTACTTCAGGGCGGCGGAAACACCATATATTTT.

The gene calls are TRBV7-8 and TRBJ1-2, with 11 nucleotides matching TRBD1. This CDR3 is built from 15 residues. The J segment lost 5 bases and the V segment lost 5 bases, leaving 7 bases of the junction unmatched. Germline CDR1 reads SGHVS; CDR2 reads FQNEAQ. DNA of the CDR3: TGTGCCAGCAGCGGACAGGGGGCGCAAGGTTATGGCTACACCTTC. Protein product: CASSGQGAQGYGYTF.

V and J are TRBV6-5 and TRBJ2-1; D remains unclear. The CDR3 length is 14 residues. Trimming cost V 2 bases and J 6 bases, with 11 bases left between them. Germline CDR1 is MNHEY and CDR2 is SVGAGI. The CDR3 protein is CASSYRSVGNEQFF. As DNA, the CDR3 is TGTGCCAGCAGTTACCGGAGTGTCGGCAATGAGCAGTTCTTC.

The chain combines TRBV4-1 with TRBJ2-7; TRBD2 agrees at 9 bases. Germline V lookup: CDR1 MGHRA, CDR2 YSYEKL. The V gene end was trimmed by 1 base and the J gene end by 4 bases; junction bases not matched to a gene: 5. This CDR3 has 15 residues. CDR3 residues: CASSQGASGTYEQYF. Here the CDR3 DNA reads TGCGCCAGCAGCCAAGGTGCTAGCGGGACATACGAGCAGTACTTC.

This clone has a handful of counts. The identical CDR3 is also encoded by other nucleotide sequences in the sample. The rearrangement joins TRBV15 to TRBJ2-1; TRBD2 might be the D (5 bases). CDR1 is LNHNV and CDR2 is YYDKDF in the germline V gene (reference sequence). The CDR3 totals 14 residues. The CDR3 region is CVSSRKRHTNEQFF. The DNA for the CDR3 is TGTGTTTCAAGCAGAAAGCGGCATACGAATGAGCAGTTCTTC.

The chain joins TRBV10-1 to TRBJ2-2, with 8 bases that match TRBD2. Germline CDR1 WNHNN, CDR2 SYGVQD (reference sequence). With 6 bases clipped from V and 3 bases from J, the junction kept 3 bases outside the gene matches. The CDR3 extends over 14 amino acids. CDR3 amino acids: CASRIGGDTGELFF. The CDR3, as DNA: TGCGCCAGCAGGATCGGGGGGGACACCGGGGAGCTGTTTTTT.

The V call is TRBV7-8, the J call TRBJ1-5; D is unclear. Germline V gene sequence: CDR1 SGHVS, CDR2 FQNEAQ. This CDR3 has 12 residues. V was pared by 9 bases and J by 9 bases, with 15 bases between. The CDR3 protein is CASGGLAGPQHF. CDR3 bases: TGTGCCAGTGGTGGACTGGCGGGGCCCCAGCATTTT.

The rearrangement uses TRBV18 and TRBJ2-1, with TRBD1 matching 10 bases. The CDR3 extends over 15 amino acids. Germline lookup yields CDR1 KGHSH and CDR2 LQKENI. V lost 0 bases and J lost 8; bases outside the gene matches: 4. In DNA, the CDR3 is TGTGCCAGCTCACCACCCGGACAGGGGGGACATGAGCAGTTCTTC. This codes for CASSPPGQGGHEQFF.

The rearrangement joins TRBV19 to TRBJ2-6; D call uncertain. This CDR3 has 15 residues. V was trimmed by 8 bases and J by 0 bases, leaving 11 bases between them. Germline V gene sequence: CDR1 LNHDA, CDR2 SQIVND (reference sequence). CDR3 protein: CASHSYRSGANVLTF. CDR3 in DNA: TGTGCCAGTCACAGCTACCGCTCTGGGGCCAACGTCCTGACTTTC.

The chain carries TRBV11-2 and TRBJ2-1; 10 bases are a match to TRBD2. V trimming: 0 bases; J trimming: 4 bases; junction bases outside the gene matches: 12. This CDR3 has 19 residues. Germline V gene lookup returns CDR1 SGHAT and CDR2 FQNNGV. The DNA for the CDR3 is TGTGCCAGCAGCTTAGATCACCCTAGCGGGAGTAGGCCTTACAATGAGCAGTTCTTC. Residues: CASSLDHPSGSRPYNEQFF.

The V gene is TRBV6-6, the J gene TRBJ2-2; 12 bases agree with TRBD2. The V and J ends lost 7 bases and 5 bases, in that order; junction bases with no gene match: 8. Germline loops: CDR1 MNHNY, CDR2 SVGAGI (reference sequence). This CDR3 is 16 amino acids long. This chain's CDR3 is CASTTSSGGATGELFF. The CDR3 region has the DNA TGTGCCAGCACCACTTCTAGCGGGGGGGCGACCGGGGAGCTGTTTTTT.

In this sample, this clone turned up a few times. This sample includes further DNA sequences coding for the same CDR3. The gene calls are TRBV4-1 and TRBJ1-2; 7 nucleotides align to TRBD1. The CDR3 has 17 residues. V shed 0 bases and J 5 bases; nucleotides not matched to a gene: 12. Germline V gene lookup returns CDR1 MGHRA and CDR2 YSYEKL. The CDR3 DNA reads TGCGCCAGCAGCCAAGATCTAAGCCGGGACAGAGCTTATGGCTACACCTTC. Its protein is CASSQDLSRDRAYGYTF.

In this sample, this clone turned up a few times. The chain has TRBV7-2 and TRBJ2-7; 8 nucleotides line up with TRBD2. Germline values: CDR1 SGHTA, CDR2 FQGNSA. V dropped 0 bases and J dropped 10; count of bases not matched to a gene: 8. The CDR3 length is 14 residues. The CDR3 DNA reads TGTGCCAGCAGCTTAGCGCTCTCGGGGGGGGACCAGTACTTC. Amino acids: CASSLALSGGDQYF.

V usage is TRBV4-2 and J usage is TRBJ2-1, with 9 positions matching TRBD1. Germline V lookup: CDR1 LGHNA, CDR2 YNFKEQ. The CDR3 covers 17 residues. With V trimmed by 4 bases and J by 4 bases, 11 bases remained unmatched. This chain's CDR3 is CASSPTRGQGPYNEQFF. CDR3 DNA sequence: TGTGCCAGCAGCCCTACCCGGGGACAGGGCCCTTACAATGAGCAGTTCTTC.

This clone appeared once. J is TRBJ2-7 and V is TRBV7-9; D is unclear. Trimming shortened V by 5 bases and J by 3 bases, and 17 bases separated the two germline ends. The CDR3 contains 15 residues. Per germline, CDR1 SEHNR and CDR2 FQNEAQ (reference sequence). CDR3 protein: CASSPVLTSDYEQYF. CDR3 sequence (DNA): TGTGCCAGCAGCCCGGTCCTGACATCTGACTACGAGCAGTACTTC.

The chain links TRBV29-1 to TRBJ2-3; 9 positions match TRBD2. Unmatched junction bases numbered 13, after V lost 4 bases and J lost 2 bases. The germline gives CDR1 SQVTM, CDR2 ANQGSEA. This CDR3 has 17 residues. CDR3 DNA: TGCAGCGTTGGCGGGTGGGAGCGGGGGGCCCCCACAGATACGCAGTATTTT. The encoded protein is CSVGGWERGAPTDTQYF.

The rearrangement links TRBV5-6 to TRBJ2-7; TRBD1 agrees at 8 bases. The CDR3 totals 16 residues. Germline CDR1 and CDR2: SGHDT and YYEEEE. Germline trimming cut 2 bases from V and 6 bases from J; bases unmatched to any gene: 13. The CDR3 spells CASSFGTGYEVGEQYF. The CDR3 DNA follows: TGTGCCAGCAGCTTCGGGACAGGTTATGAGGTGGGCGAGCAGTACTTC.

Worth noting for this clone: Other DNA sequences in this specimen translate into the identical CDR3. The chain employs TRBV27 and TRBJ1-2; D might be TRBD1 (6 bases). This CDR3 region has 15 residues. Germline V CDR1 and CDR2: MNHEY, SMNVEV (reference sequence). The V and J ends lost 5 bases and 2 bases respectively, with 15 bases between them. CDR3 loop: CASSPYREFNYGYTF. The CDR3 coding sequence is TGTGCCAGCAGTCCATACAGGGAGTTCAACTATGGCTACACCTTC.

The V gene is TRBV7-8, the J gene TRBJ1-1, with D perhaps matching TRBD1 (5 bases). The CDR3 is 16 amino acids. Looked up from germline, CDR1 is SGHVS and CDR2 is FQNEAQ. V shed 1 base and J shed 0 bases, with 12 bases lying between them. CDR3: CASSLGGVIMNTEAFF. The CDR3 region has the DNA TGTGCCAGCAGCTTAGGGGGGGTCATCATGAACACTGAAGCTTTCTTT. Looking up the rest from reference TRBV7-8 and TRBJ1-1 gives the full variable domain: GAGVSQSPRYKVAKRGQDVALRCDPISGHVSLFWYQQALGQGPEFLTYFQNEAQLDKSGLPSDRFFAERPEGSVSTLKIQRTQQEDSAVYLCASSLGGVIMNTEAFFGQGTRLTVV.

The V call is TRBV30, the J call TRBJ1-6, with 7 bases lining up with TRBD1. CDR1 and CDR2 (germline): GTSNPN, SVGIG (reference sequence). CDR3 length equals 13 residues. Unmatched junction bases numbered 5, after V lost 1 base and J lost 11 bases. CDR3 protein: CAWSDRGATPLHF. CDR3 bases: TGTGCCTGGAGTGACAGGGGTGCGACACCCCTCCACTTT. The full variable domain, with the rest looked up from reference TRBV30 and TRBJ1-6, is SQTIHQWPATLVQPVGSPLSLECTVEGTSNPNLYWYRQAAGRGLQLLFYSVGIGQISSEVPQNLSASRPQDRQFILSSKKLLLSDSGFYLCAWSDRGATPLHFGNGTRLTVT.

This clone came up a few times. The chain recombines TRBV5-1 with TRBJ1-1, with D perhaps matching TRBD1 (5 bases). Between the trimmed V and J ends, which lost 0 bases and 3 bases, there was a span of 12 bases. Germline V gene lookup returns CDR1 SGHRS and CDR2 YFSETQ. CDR3 size: 15 residues. The CDR3 here is CASSLGQGWDTEAFF. The CDR3 region has the DNA TGCGCCAGCAGCTTGGGGCAGGGTTGGGACACTGAAGCTTTCTTT. The complete variable domain, with remaining parts taken from reference TRBV5-1 and TRBJ1-1, reads KAGVTQTPRYLIKTRGQQVTLSCSPISGHRSVSWYQQTPGQGLQFLFEYFSETQRNKGNFPGRFSGRQFSNSRSEMNVSTLELGDSALYLCASSLGQGWDTEAFFGQGTRLTVV.

The rearrangement joins TRBV2 to TRBJ2-1; D unclear. CDR3 length: 11 residues. Germline V lookup: CDR1 SNHLY, CDR2 FYNNEI. V lost 8 bases, J lost 15 bases, and 17 bases lay in between. CDR3: CASYRVPARFF. CDR3 nucleotide sequence: TGTGCCAGCTACCGGGTCCCTGCGCGGTTCTTC.

This sequence joins TRBV7-9 and TRBJ1-6; weak D call: TRBD1 (6 bases). Between the trimmed V and J ends, which lost 4 bases and 9 bases, there was a span of 10 bases. Germline V gene lookup returns CDR1 SEHNR and CDR2 FQNEAQ (reference sequence). This CDR3 region has 13 residues. The CDR3 DNA reads as TGTGCCAGCAGCTCCGGACAGTTTTCACCCCTCCACTTT. As protein: CASSSGQFSPLHF.

The genes are TRBV6-5 and TRBJ1-2; TRBD1 matches at 10 bases. CDR1 is MNHEY and CDR2 is SVGAGI in the germline V gene. V was clipped by 6 bases and J by 12 bases; unmatched bases: 10. The CDR3 length is 13 residues. The CDR3 DNA is TGTGCCAGCAGAACCCGGGACAGGGGAGGGGACACCTTC. Amino acids: CASRTRDRGGDTF.

The chain combines TRBV5-8 with TRBJ1-2, with no clear D. The CDR3 is 11 amino acids. Trimming took off 0 bases at V and 7 bases at J, with 4 bases between the two ends. Germline CDR1 and CDR2: SGHTS and YDEGEE. In DNA form, the CDR3 reads TGTGCCAGCAGCTTGGCCGGTGGCTACACCTTC. This codes for CASSLAGGYTF.